This entry lists 21 T cell receptor beta chains sequenced from one sample in a study of identifying expanded T cells in peripheral blood. The data were produced by immunoSEQ multiplex PCR, yet TCRdb's version contains in-frame clones alone and is incomplete. The sample holds approximately 130,000 clones, 86% seen once. The source material was blood. The receptors originated from a person aged 18 to 75 in good health.

This chain uses TRBV6-1 with TRBJ1-2; 7 nucleotides match TRBD1. The CDR3 spans 14 residues. In germline, CDR1 is MNHNS, CDR2 SASEGT. Trimming removed 6 bases from V and 8 bases from J; junction bases left unmatched: 12. The CDR3 DNA sequence: TGTGCCAGCAGCGACTCTCGGACAGGTCACGGCTACACCTTC. As protein: CASSDSRTGHGYTF.

This chain links TRBV6-1 with TRBJ1-4, with TRBD1 matching 9 bases. CDR1 and CDR2 (germline): MNHNS, SASEGT. This CDR3 spans 15 amino acids. After removal of 2 bases from V and 6 bases from J, the junction contained 4 bases not matched to a gene. CDR3 coding DNA: TGTGCCAGCAGTGAACACAGGGGGCGCGATGAAAAACTGTTTTTT. Its translation is CASSEHRGRDEKLFF.

CDR3 protein: CAWSVLLGNYEQYF. The CDR3 coding sequence is TGTGCCTGGAGTGTCCTACTGGGGAACTACGAGCAGTACTTC. The chain recombines TRBV30 with TRBJ2-7; D is unresolved. Germline-derived CDR1 and CDR2 are GTSNPN and SVGIG (reference sequence). The ends were cut back, 0 bases at V and 3 bases at J, with 12 bases in the middle. The CDR3 length is 14 residues.

The chain links TRBV7-4 to TRBJ2-7; 9 bases match TRBD2. The CDR3 length is 16 residues. CDR1 is SGHVT, CDR2 SQSDAQ, per germline. The V and J ends lost 5 bases and 0 bases, in that order; junction bases with no gene match: 8. CDR3: CASSPQTSGFSYEQYF. The CDR3 DNA reads TGTGCCAGCAGCCCGCAGACTAGCGGCTTCTCCTACGAGCAGTACTTC. The full variable domain, completed using reference TRBV7-4 and TRBJ2-7, is GAGVSQSPRYKVAKRGRDVALRCDSISGHVTLYWYRQTLGQGSEVLTYSQSDAQRDKSGRPSGRFSAERPERSVSTLKIQRTEQGDSAVYLCASSPQTSGFSYEQYFGPGTRLTVT.

The chain uses TRBV19 and TRBJ2-1; D not resolved. This CDR3 has 14 amino acids. Germline CDR1 is LNHDA and CDR2 is SQIVND (reference sequence). V shed 6 bases and J shed 0 bases, with 9 bases lying between them. The DNA for the CDR3 is TGTGCCAGTAGGAAGTTTAGCTCCTACAATGAGCAGTTCTTC. It specifies CASRKFSSYNEQFF. The whole variable domain, filled in from reference TRBV19 and TRBJ2-1, reads DGGITQSPKYLFRKEGQNVTLSCEQNLNHDAMYWYRQDPGQGLRLIYYSQIVNDFQKGDIAEGYSVSREKKESFPLTVTSAQKNPTAFYLCASRKFSSYNEQFFGPGTRLTVL.

Details on this clone: This same CDR3 is encoded by further DNA sequences in the sample. DNA of the CDR3: TGTGCCAGCAGCTTAGGTCAGCTTAATGAAAAACTGTTTTTT. Its translation is CASSLGQLNEKLFF. The chain carries TRBV5-6 and TRBJ1-4, with D hard to call. Germline V gene data show CDR1 as SGHDT and CDR2 as YYEEEE. V gave up 2 bases and J gave up 4 bases, with 9 bases separating them. CDR3 length: 14 residues.

This chain connects TRBV13 to TRBJ2-1; D gene unclear. Germline lookup yields CDR1 PRHDT and CDR2 FYEKMQ (reference sequence). This CDR3 is 11 amino acids long. Trimming left V 6 bases short and J 6 bases short, with 6 bases between. CDR3 amino acids: CASSPGNEQFF. In DNA, the CDR3 is TGTGCCAGCAGTCCAGGCAATGAGCAGTTCTTC. Full variable domain (remainder filled in from reference TRBV13 and TRBJ2-1): AAGVIQSPRHLIKEKRETATLKCYPIPRHDTVYWYQQGPGQDPQFLISFYEKMQSDKGSIPDRFSAQQFSDYHSELNMSSLELGDSALYFCASSPGNEQFFGPGTRLTVL.

The CDR3 protein is CASSYSYGTAEKLFF. CDR3 in DNA: TGTGCCAGCAGTTACTCATACGGGACAGCTGAAAAACTGTTTTTT. V and J are TRBV6-5 and TRBJ1-4; 7 bases line up with TRBD1. Germline V lookup: CDR1 MNHEY, CDR2 SVGAGI. J was trimmed by 7 bases and V by 0 bases; bases with no gene match: 5. The CDR3 runs to 15 residues.

In DNA, the CDR3 is TGTGCCAGCAAGGGGAACACTGAAGCTTTCTTT. Its protein is CASKGNTEAFF. The rearrangement links TRBV7-9 to TRBJ1-1, with D hard to call. Germline-derived CDR1 and CDR2 are SEHNR and FQNEAQ (reference sequence). Trimming took off 7 bases at V and 1 base at J, with 4 bases between the two ends. The CDR3 extends over 11 amino acids.

V usage is TRBV5-6 and J usage is TRBJ2-5; no reliable D call. V was shortened by 2 bases and J by 0 bases, with 5 bases between the two germline ends. This CDR3 is 13 amino acids long. The germline gives CDR1 SGHDT, CDR2 YYEEEE. CDR3 nucleotide sequence: TGTGCCAGCAGCTTCTCCGACCAAGAGACCCAGTACTTC. Translation gives CASSFSDQETQYF.

The chain joins TRBV18 to TRBJ2-5; either TRBD1 or TRBD2 may supply D (7 bases each). This CDR3 contains 14 residues. Germline CDR1 reads KGHSH; CDR2 reads LQKENI. V lost 5 bases and J lost 2, with 12 bases in between. CDR3 loop: CASSSGGAQETQYF. The CDR3 DNA sequence: TGTGCCAGCTCATCAGGGGGGGCACAAGAGACCCAGTACTTC.

The chain recombines TRBV18 with TRBJ2-5, with TRBD1 matching 10 bases. Germline loops: CDR1 KGHSH, CDR2 LQKENI. The CDR3 runs 15 residues. Trimming took 4 bases from V and 2 from J; bases not matched to a gene: 4. This CDR3 reads CASSLRGQGQETQYF. CDR3 coding DNA: TGTGCCAGCTCACTCCGGGGACAGGGGCAAGAGACCCAGTACTTC.

This chain connects TRBV4-2 to TRBJ1-2; no clear D. V lost 1 base to trimming and J lost 7 bases, with 10 bases between them. The CDR3 runs to 13 residues. Germline CDR1 reads LGHNA; CDR2 reads YNFKEQ. The CDR3 region has the DNA TGTGCCAGCAGCCAAGGACCCGAGATTGGCTACACCTTC. Amino acids: CASSQGPEIGYTF.

This chain joins TRBV6-6 and TRBJ2-1; D uncertain. Germline CDR1 is MNHNY and CDR2 is SVGAGI (reference sequence). V lost 10 bases, J lost 0 bases, and 16 bases lay in between. The CDR3 is 15 amino acids. The CDR3 here is CATGLGVSSYNEQFF. CDR3 DNA: TGTGCCACCGGGTTGGGCGTAAGCTCCTACAATGAGCAGTTCTTC.

For the CDR3, the DNA is TGTGCCAGCAGTGAGCGTGGGGCGGACACTGAAGCTTTCTTT. Translation gives CASSERGADTEAFF. The J gene is TRBJ1-1, the V gene TRBV25-1, with a weak D call TRBD1 (5 bases). CDR1 MGHDK and CDR2 SYGVNS come from the germline V gene. CDR3 length equals 14 residues. Trimming took off 3 bases at V and 3 bases at J, with 11 bases between the two ends. Looking up the rest from reference TRBV25-1 and TRBJ1-1 gives the full variable domain: EADIYQTPRYLVIGTGKKITLECSQTMGHDKMYWYQQDPGMELHLIHYSYGVNSTEKGDLSSESTVSRIRTEHFPLTLESARPSHTSQYLCASSERGADTEAFFGQGTRLTVV.

The J gene is TRBJ1-5, the V gene TRBV27; perhaps TRBD1 as D (6 bases). CDR1 and CDR2 (germline): MNHEY, SMNVEV (reference sequence). V shed 6 bases and J shed 2 bases, with 14 bases lying between them. The CDR3 totals 15 residues. CDR3 sequence: CASRGRGGGNQPQHF. The CDR3 region has the DNA TGTGCCAGCAGGGGAAGGGGGGGAGGCAATCAGCCCCAGCATTTT.

This chain connects TRBV2 to TRBJ2-2; 9 nucleotides line up with TRBD1. Losses at the gene ends were 1 base for V and 1 base for J; bases not matched to a gene: 4. Per the germline V gene, CDR1 is SNHLY and CDR2 is FYNNEI. The CDR3 runs to 17 residues. CDR3 nucleotide sequence: TGTGCCAGCAGTGAAGGGCCGACAGGGGGGAACACCGGGGAGCTGTTTTTT. As protein: CASSEGPTGGNTGELFF.

This clone has a handful of counts. V gene TRBV6-4 combines with J gene TRBJ2-2; D not resolved. V lost 4 bases to trimming and J lost 0 bases, with 9 bases between them. Per germline, CDR1 MRHNA and CDR2 SNTAGT. The CDR3 sequence is 15 residues long. CDR3 in DNA: TGTGCCAGCAGTGCCCGAGCTGCGAACACCGGGGAGCTGTTTTTT. Translation gives CASSARAANTGELFF.

This chain joins TRBV19 and TRBJ1-2; a weak D match, TRBD1 (5 bases). The CDR3 runs 15 residues. Between the trimmed V and J ends, which lost 5 bases and 3 bases, there was a span of 16 bases. The germline gives CDR1 LNHDA, CDR2 SQIVND (reference sequence). DNA for the CDR3: TGTGCCAGTAGTGAGGGGTCCCCGTTGGACTATGGCTACACCTTC. It is translated as CASSEGSPLDYGYTF. Drawing the rest from reference TRBV19 and TRBJ1-2, the complete variable domain is DGGITQSPKYLFRKEGQNVTLSCEQNLNHDAMYWYRQDPGQGLRLIYYSQIVNDFQKGDIAEGYSVSREKKESFPLTVTSAQKNPTAFYLCASSEGSPLDYGYTFGSGTRLTVV.

This chain connects TRBV18 to TRBJ2-1, with D possibly being TRBD2 (5 bases). The V gene's germline CDR1 is KGHSH and CDR2 LQKENI. The length of the CDR3 is 13 residues. V gave up 2 bases and J gave up 9 bases, with 11 bases separating them. CDR3: CASSPSRDGEQFF. CDR3 in DNA: TGTGCCAGCTCACCATCACGGGATGGTGAGCAGTTCTTC. The full variable domain, its missing parts supplied by reference TRBV18 and TRBJ2-1, is NAGVMQNPRHLVRRRGQEARLRCSPMKGHSHVYWYRQLPEEGLKFMVYLQKENIIDESGMPKERFSAEFPKEGPSILRIQQVVRGDSAAYFCASSPSRDGEQFFGPGTRLTVL.

The chain recombines TRBV29-1 with TRBJ1-4; 8 bases match TRBD1. The length of the CDR3 is 14 residues. V gave up 0 bases and J gave up 5 bases; unmatched junction bases: 2. In germline, CDR1 is SQVTM, CDR2 ANQGSEA. CDR3 loop: CSVEEGTGNEKLFF. CDR3 DNA sequence: TGCAGCGTTGAAGAAGGGACAGGAAATGAAAAACTGTTTTTT.